This T cell receptor (beta chain) was found in a study of T cell therapy after organ transplantation. Study information: Blood for the short-term post-therapy sample came 4 to 8 weeks after therapy. Study conclusions and caveats: Post-therapy reconstitution appeared to include transferred and endogenous clonotypes. Antirejection and antiviral medication effects could not be assessed.

As to this clone: Its antigen is as yet unknown.

As to time point: 4-8 weeks after completion of therapy. Here immunoSEQ multiplex PCR was the method, and the copy in TCRdb shows in-frame clones only, minus some. The sample holds almost 20,000 clones, roughly four fifths seen once. The CDR3 runs to 15 residues. After removal of 5 bases from V and 5 bases from J, the junction contained 6 bases not matched to a gene. The germline CDR1 and CDR2 sequences are MNHEY and SVGAGI. The chain employs TRBV6-5 and TRBJ1-5; 10 positions match TRBD1. The source was CD8+ T cells from blood, collected after autologous CMV-specific T cell therapy. This receptor was taken from a human patient who had received a solid organ transplant and had CMV disease. The graft donor may have contributed some T cells. CDR3 nucleotides: TGTGCCAGCAGTCCGCGACAGGGGGCGGATCAGCCCCAGCATTTT. It translates to CASSPRQGADQPQHF.